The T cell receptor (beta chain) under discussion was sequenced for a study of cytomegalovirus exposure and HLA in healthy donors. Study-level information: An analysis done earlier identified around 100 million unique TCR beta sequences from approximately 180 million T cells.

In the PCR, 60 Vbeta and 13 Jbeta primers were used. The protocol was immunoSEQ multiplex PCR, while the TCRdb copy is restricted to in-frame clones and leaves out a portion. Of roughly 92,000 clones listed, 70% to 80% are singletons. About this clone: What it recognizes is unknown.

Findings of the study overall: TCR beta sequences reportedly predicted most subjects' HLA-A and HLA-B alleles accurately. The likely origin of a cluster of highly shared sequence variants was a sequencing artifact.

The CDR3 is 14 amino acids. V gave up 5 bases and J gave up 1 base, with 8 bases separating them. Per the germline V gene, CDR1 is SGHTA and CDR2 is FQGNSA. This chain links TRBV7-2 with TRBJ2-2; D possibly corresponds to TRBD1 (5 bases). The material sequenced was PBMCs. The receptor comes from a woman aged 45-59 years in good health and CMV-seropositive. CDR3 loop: CASSPDRNTGELFF. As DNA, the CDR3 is TGTGCCAGCAGCCCCGACAGGAACACCGGGGAGCTGTTTTTT.